Below are 2 T cell receptor beta chains sequenced from a single sample in a study of CD8 T cells in Susac syndrome. Reverse transcription of roughly 0.5 to 1 ug RNA used random hexamers. One entry per CDR3 protein, called by TCRdb with MiXCR from the immunoSEQ multiplex PCR reads. The repertoire holds about 190,000 distinct CDR3 sequences, with around 95% as singletons. Sequencing was performed on CD4+ T cells from PBMCs. The receptors here all came from a human donor with Susac syndrome.

The V and J genes are TRBV30 and TRBJ1-2, with D perhaps matching TRBD1 (6 bases). The germline CDR1 and CDR2 sequences are GTSNPN and SVGIG (reference sequence). This CDR3 is 13 amino acids long. V shed 3 bases and J shed 4 bases, with 12 bases lying between them. The chain's CDR3 is CAWRIGQLYGYTF. CDR3 DNA: TGTGCCTGGAGGATTGGACAGCTCTATGGCTACACCTTC.

The V gene is TRBV7-2, the J gene TRBJ2-7, with TRBD2 matching 9 bases. Looked up from germline, CDR1 is SGHTA and CDR2 is FQGNSA. There are 15 residues in the CDR3. Unmatched junction bases numbered 14, after V lost 7 bases and J lost 7 bases. The CDR3 loop is CASILWGGGAREQYF. CDR3 in DNA: TGTGCCAGCATCCTTTGGGGCGGGGGGGCAAGGGAGCAGTACTTC.